The 10 T cell receptor beta chains below were found in one sample sequenced in a study of blood T cells in healthy people across ages. It was with a sample-barcoded 5' primer and a J-beta primer mix that a second PCR of roughly 7 to 12 cycles was run. TCRdb re-analysed the 5' RACE reads in MiXCR, keeping a single row per CDR3 protein. In the table there are about 640,000 distinct CDR3 sequences, about 54% of which are singletons. The sample taken for sequencing was blood. These receptors all come from a man in his 60s in good health.

This clonotype was picked up a small number of times. The chain is built from TRBV4-1 and TRBJ2-1; D not certain. The ends were cut back, 1 base at V and 8 bases at J, with 9 bases in the middle. The CDR3 has 13 amino acids. Germline CDR1 MGHRA, CDR2 YSYEKL. CDR3 region: CASSQVTMDEQFF. CDR3 sequence (DNA): TGCGCCAGCAGCCAAGTTACGATGGATGAGCAGTTCTTC.

Notes on this clonotype: An end of the junction differs from the germline gene, which may be a read error. The chain employs TRBV27 and TRBJ2-1, with D uncertain. From germline, CDR1 is MNHEY and CDR2 SMNVEV (reference sequence). The CDR3 sequence is 14 residues long. For the CDR3, the DNA is TGTGCCTGCAGAAGACCGGGCCTTTCCTACGAGCAGTTCTTC. Residues: CACRRPGLSYEQFF.

The gene calls are TRBV12-3 or TRBV12-4 and TRBJ1-2; the D gene is possibly TRBD1 (5 bases). Trimming stripped 4 bases from V and 7 bases from J, with 16 bases between. The CDR3 runs 14 residues. The DNA of the CDR3 is TGTGCCAGCAGTTCCCAGGCAGGGATGAGTGGCTACACCTTC. Residues: CASSSQAGMSGYTF.

V gene TRBV12-3 or TRBV12-4 combines with J gene TRBJ2-1, with D perhaps TRBD1 (6 bases). There are 14 residues in the CDR3. Trimming left V 6 bases short and J 6 bases short, with 15 bases between. As DNA, the CDR3 is TGTGCCAGCAGCGAGGGGGTCCCTCTCAATGAGCAGTTCTTC. This gives the protein CASSEGVPLNEQFF.

The CDR3 DNA is TGCGCCAGCAGCCAAGATCAGGAGGAGGACCTTTATGGCTACACCTTC. Residues: CASSQDQEEDLYGYTF. The gene calls are TRBV4-1 and TRBJ1-2; no reliable D call. This CDR3 comprises 16 residues. Germline CDR1 is MGHRA and CDR2 is YSYEKL. Trimming cost V 0 bases and J 5 bases, with 16 bases left between them.

This clonotype has just a few counts. The gene calls are TRBV6-4 and TRBJ2-1, with D possibly called TRBD1 or TRBD2 (5 bases each). Trimming took off 2 bases at V and 7 bases at J, with 15 bases between the two ends. Germline values: CDR1 MRHNA, CDR2 SNTAGT. The CDR3 is 15 residues long. The DNA of the CDR3 is TGTGCCAGCAGTGACACTATCCGGGGCCCAAATGAGCAGTTCTTC. Its translation: CASSDTIRGPNEQFF.

CDR3: CASSQDRGGSPYEQYF. CDR3 sequence (DNA): TGCGCCAGCAGCCAAGATAGGGGGGGGAGCCCCTACGAGCAGTACTTC. The rearrangement joins TRBV4-1 to TRBJ2-7, with TRBD2 as a possible D gene (7 bases). V lost 0 bases and J lost 2, with 14 bases in between. In germline, CDR1 is MGHRA, CDR2 YSYEKL. The CDR3 length is 16 residues.

The V and J genes are TRBV5-1 and TRBJ1-4; the match to TRBD1 covers 7 bases. This CDR3 spans 16 amino acids. V was pared by 2 bases and J by 7 bases, with 11 bases of the junction left unmatched. CDR1 and CDR2 (germline): SGHRS, YFSETQ. CDR3 in DNA: TGCGCCAGCAGCTTACCGCGACAGGGTGTGGGTGAAAAACTGTTTTTT. Protein sequence: CASSLPRQGVGEKLFF.

The chain employs TRBV5-5 and TRBJ1-1, with D possibly matching TRBD1 (5 bases). The V end lost 5 bases, the J end lost 1 base, and 15 bases lay between the germline ends. The CDR3 extends over 15 amino acids. Looked up from germline, CDR1 is SGHKS and CDR2 is YYEKEE (reference sequence). The CDR3 is CASSIGAEGNTEAFF. DNA for the CDR3: TGTGCCAGCAGTATAGGGGCAGAGGGGAACACTGAAGCTTTCTTT.

The chain uses TRBV20-1 and TRBJ1-1, with 7 bases matching TRBD1. Germline loops: CDR1 DFQATT, CDR2 SNEGSKA (reference sequence). The CDR3 is 14 residues long. V shed 4 bases, J shed 3 bases, and the junction held 8 bases outside the gene matches. CDR3 residues: CSAKTGQGDTEAFF. The CDR3 DNA is TGCAGTGCTAAAACCGGGCAGGGGGACACTGAAGCTTTCTTT.